What follows is one TCR beta chain and its context. The data belong to a study of blood T cell repertoires in COVID-19. Study overall: Sites in the United States, Italy and Spain provided acute and convalescent COVID-19 samples. Sample material is recorded as cDNA or gDNA derived from T cells, B-cell-depleted T cells, or PBMCs.

CDR1 and CDR2 (germline): MGHRA, YSYEKL. This CDR3 has 18 residues. Losses at the gene ends were 4 bases for V and 8 bases for J; bases not matched to a gene: 15. Original processing notes: Quantification of nucleated cells was approximated via reference gene primer amplification. The data were produced by immunoSEQ multiplex PCR, yet TCRdb's version contains in-frame clones alone and is incomplete. V, J and clone size derive from that table, while D and trimming were established from the DNA sequence. The sample includes more than 90,000 clones, 80% to 85% seen only once; the top ten take roughly 8.2%.

The receptor's source is a man aged 70-80 years with acute or convalescent COVID-19. Material: peripheral blood. The chain links TRBV4-1 to TRBJ1-4; 11 nucleotides agree with TRBD1. This chain's CDR3 is CASSRSGQGGRLLEKLFF. The CDR3 DNA is TGCGCCAGCAGCCGGTCGGGACAGGGGGGCCGGTTGTTGGAAAAACTGTTTTTT.